The 11 T cell receptor beta chains listed next were all sequenced from one sample in a study of T-cell reconstitution after alpha-beta-depleted transplantation in children. The TCRbeta library was prepared with unique molecular identifiers. One entry per CDR3 protein, called by TCRdb with MiXCR from the PCR reads. The sample has hundreds of thousands of distinct CDR3 sequences; 10% to 15% are singletons. Sequencing used PBMCs, mostly from graft donor cells, obtained 360 days after TCRalphabeta/CD19-depleted stem cell transplant. The receptors derive from a male patient aged 10 to 17 who had a stem cell transplant for acute myeloid leukemia, so the T cells may come from the graft donor.

This clonotype has at least ten counts. The chain couples TRBV7-2 to TRBJ2-1, with 8 positions matching TRBD2. Germline V CDR1 and CDR2: SGHTA, FQGNSA. The CDR3 extends over 15 amino acids. The ends lost 1 base at V and 4 bases at J; junction bases unmatched: 3. The CDR3 sequence is CASSLGGLEYNEQFF. The DNA for the CDR3 is TGTGCCAGCAGCTTAGGGGGACTAGAGTACAATGAGCAGTTCTTC. The whole variable domain, remainder taken from reference TRBV7-2 and TRBJ2-1, is GAGVSQSPSNKVTEKGKDVELRCDPISGHTALYWYRQSLGQGLEFLIYFQGNSAPDKSGLPSDRFSAERTGGSVSTLTIQRTQQEDSAVYLCASSLGGLEYNEQFFGPGTRLTVL.

The chain joins TRBV7-3 to TRBJ2-1; 9 bases match TRBD2. The CDR3 sequence is 15 residues long. Trimming took 5 bases from V and 4 from J; bases not matched to a gene: 6. Germline loops: CDR1 SGHTA, CDR2 FQGTGA. The CDR3 sequence: CASSLYSGRYNEQFF. CDR3 nucleotide sequence: TGTGCCAGCAGCCTCTATAGCGGGAGATACAATGAGCAGTTCTTC. The variable domain in full, with the rest retrieved from reference TRBV7-3 and TRBJ2-1, is GAGVSQTPSNKVTEKGKYVELRCDPISGHTALYWYRQSLGQGPEFLIYFQGTGAADDSGLPNDRFFAVRPEGSVSTLKIQRTERGDSAVYLCASSLYSGRYNEQFFGPGTRLTVL.

J is TRBJ1-1 and V is TRBV11-1; no definite D call. The CDR3 has 16 residues. The ends were cut back, 2 bases at V and 0 bases at J, with 13 bases in the middle. Germline loops: CDR1 SGHAT, CDR2 FQDESV (reference sequence). CDR3 bases: TGTGCCAGCAGCTTAATCCGGCCGAACATGAACACTGAAGCTTTCTTT. Amino acid sequence: CASSLIRPNMNTEAFF. Supplemented by reference TRBV11-1 and TRBJ1-1, the full variable domain reads EAEVAQSPRYKITEKSQAVAFWCDPISGHATLYWYRQILGQGPELLVQFQDESVVDDSQLPKDRFSAERLKGVDSTLKIQPAELGDSAMYLCASSLIRPNMNTEAFFGQGTRLTVV.

In its sample, this clonotype was seen many times. The chain recombines TRBV9 with TRBJ2-5; TRBD1 might be the D (5 bases). This CDR3 is 14 amino acids long. The V and J ends lost 0 bases and 9 bases respectively, with 15 bases between them. Germline CDR1 is SGDLS and CDR2 is YYNGEE. The CDR3 coding sequence is TGTGCCAGCAGCGTAGAACAGGACCAAAGGGCCCAGTACTTC. Translating gives CASSVEQDQRAQYF.

This clonotype was detected ten times or more. The chain uses TRBV6-2 or TRBV6-3 and TRBJ2-5; 11 positions match TRBD2. The CDR3 runs to 16 residues. Losses at the gene ends were 6 bases for V and 0 bases for J; bases not matched to a gene: 6. CDR1 and CDR2 (germline): MNHEY, SVGEGT. In DNA, the CDR3 is TGTGCCAGCAGACTAGCGGGAGTGGGGTACCAAGAGACCCAGTACTTC. Protein: CASRLAGVGYQETQYF.

This clonotype showed up just a few times. The chain carries TRBV7-2 and TRBJ2-5, with D uncertain. The CDR3 covers 13 residues. Germline CDR1 reads SGHTA; CDR2 reads FQGNSA. V shed 7 bases and J shed 5 bases, with 14 bases lying between them. The CDR3 loop is CASTLVRSETQYF. CDR3 nucleotide sequence: TGTGCCAGCACCCTAGTTAGGTCTGAGACCCAGTACTTC. Supplemented by reference TRBV7-2 and TRBJ2-5, the full variable domain reads GAGVSQSPSNKVTEKGKDVELRCDPISGHTALYWYRQSLGQGLEFLIYFQGNSAPDKSGLPSDRFSAERTGGSVSTLTIQRTQQEDSAVYLCASTLVRSETQYFGPGTRLLVL.

The chain combines TRBV29-1 with TRBJ1-5; a possible D gene is TRBD1 (5 bases). V was shortened by 4 bases and J by 0 bases, with 13 bases between the two germline ends. This CDR3 spans 15 amino acids. Per the germline V gene, CDR1 is SQVTM and CDR2 is ANQGSEA. The CDR3 sequence: CSVGNGAHSNQPQHF. Here the CDR3 DNA reads TGCAGCGTTGGAAACGGGGCCCATAGCAATCAGCCCCAGCATTTT.

Many counts were recorded for this clonotype. The chain links TRBV6-4 to TRBJ1-2; TRBD1 aligns across 9 bases. Per the germline V gene, CDR1 is MRHNA and CDR2 is SNTAGT. After removal of 5 bases from V and 7 bases from J, the junction contained 8 bases not matched to a gene. This CDR3 has 14 residues. CDR3 sequence reads: CASSPSTGGTGYTF. In nucleotides, the CDR3 is TGTGCCAGCAGTCCCTCGACAGGGGGTACTGGCTACACCTTC.

Worth noting for this clonotype: A much larger clone sits a single nucleotide away, making a read error possible. The final CDR3 position lacks the conserved phenylalanine or tryptophan, pointing to a likely read error. This rearrangement joins TRBV7-2 to TRBJ2-7; no definite D call. The CDR3 runs to 12 residues. The V end was cut by 5 bases, the J end by 3 bases, with 8 bases between. Germline V lookup: CDR1 SGHTA, CDR2 FQGNSA. The CDR3 protein is CASSPPLYEQYY. For the CDR3, the DNA is TGTGCCAGCAGCCCTCCCCTCTACGAGCAGTACTAC.

This clonotype was observed many times. This rearrangement joins TRBV5-1 to TRBJ2-7; D is undetermined. Trimming stripped 4 bases from V and 6 bases from J, with 11 bases between. The CDR3 sequence is 12 residues long. The germline gives CDR1 SGHRS, CDR2 YFSETQ. CDR3 nucleotides: TGCGCCAGCAGCGCCATTTGGAGCGAGCAGTACTTC. This translates into CASSAIWSEQYF.

The CDR3, as DNA: TGCAGTGCTAGAGATTCGGCTAGCGGGAGTTTGGAGACCCAGTACTTC. Translating gives CSARDSASGSLETQYF. This chain uses TRBV20-1 with TRBJ2-5, with 10 bases that match TRBD2. This CDR3 has 16 amino acids. Germline V gene lookup returns CDR1 DFQATT and CDR2 SNEGSKA (reference sequence). The V gene end was trimmed by 0 bases and the J gene end by 5 bases; junction bases not matched to a gene: 9.